A single sample is the source of the 27 T cell receptor beta chains below, sequenced in a study of metastatic and nonmetastatic thyroid tumors. All patients reached thyroid surgery having received no treatment beforehand. TCRdb re-called clones via MiXCR from the PCR reads. The sample has some 20,000 clones, 25% to 35% seen once. Sequences were obtained from tumor tissue. The receptors derive from a female donor with papillary thyroid cancer or a benign thyroid nodule (not recorded which). Some clones in this sample may be carry-over from other donors' samples.

This clone was observed many times. Relative to the germline gene, one junction end is altered; a read error may explain this. The CDR3 DNA reads TGTGCCGGCAGTGAGGGACTAGCGGGAGGTAATGGGCAGTTCTTC. Amino acid sequence: CAGSEGLAGGNGQFF. This chain connects TRBV6-1 to TRBJ2-1; 15 bases align to TRBD2. Per germline, CDR1 MNHNS and CDR2 SASEGT. There are 15 residues in the CDR3.

By share, this clone ranks as medium-sized. This sequence joins TRBV30 and TRBJ1-2; no reliable D call. This CDR3 is built from 10 residues. The germline CDR1 and CDR2 sequences are GTSNPN and SVGIG (reference sequence). With 8 bases removed from V and 8 bases from J, the gap between germline ends came to 12 bases. CDR3 residues: CATFWVGYTF. The DNA of the CDR3 is TGTGCCACTTTCTGGGTGGGCTACACCTTC.

The table lists this clone with many counts. V is TRBV20-1 and J is TRBJ1-1, with D uncertain. The CDR3 consists of 12 residues. Germline-derived CDR1 and CDR2 are DFQATT and SNEGSKA (reference sequence). V was cut by 8 bases and J by 0 bases, with 10 bases left in between. CDR3 in amino acids: CSKNPVNTEAFF. CDR3 DNA: TGCAGTAAAAACCCTGTGAACACTGAAGCTTTCTTT.

The genes are TRBV27 and TRBJ2-1; D gene ambiguous. V was trimmed by 4 bases and J by 0 bases, leaving 10 bases between them. The CDR3 has 15 amino acids. Germline CDR1 reads MNHEY; CDR2 reads SMNVEV (reference sequence). This chain's CDR3 is CASSCAAASYNEQFF. The CDR3 coding sequence is TGTGCCAGCAGTTGTGCGGCAGCCTCCTACAATGAGCAGTTCTTC.

About this clone: A read error may account for a junction end that differs from germline. The chain links TRBV12-3 or TRBV12-4 to TRBJ1-5; TRBD1 matches 8 bases. The CDR3 length is 15 residues. The chain's CDR3 is CASSPDRGGNQPQNF. The CDR3 bases are TGTGCCAGCAGTCCAGACAGGGGTGGCAATCAGCCCCAGAATTTT.

By its share, this clone is medium-sized. The rearrangement uses TRBV5-1 and TRBJ1-1; 7 nucleotides agree with TRBD1. From germline, CDR1 is SGHRS and CDR2 YFSETQ. The V and J ends lost 0 bases and 1 base, in that order; junction bases with no gene match: 6. The CDR3 is 16 residues long. The CDR3 protein is CASSLEGGVGNTEAFF. CDR3 DNA: TGCGCCAGCAGCTTGGAAGGGGGCGTAGGGAACACTGAAGCTTTCTTT.

A few counts support this clone. This chain joins TRBV27 and TRBJ2-3; possible D gene TRBD1, 6 bases. The V gene lost 4 bases and the J gene lost 7 bases, with 18 bases spanning the gap. Germline V CDR1 and CDR2: MNHEY, SMNVEV (reference sequence). This CDR3 region has 15 residues. The CDR3 sequence is CASSSDTVGTYTQYF. Here the CDR3 DNA reads TGTGCCAGCAGTTCGGACACGGTCGGGACATATACGCAGTATTTT.

There are a few counts of this clone. The V call is TRBV27, the J call TRBJ2-5; 10 bases map to TRBD2. Near its end, the DNA agrees better with TRBJ2-1, so the J call may be wrong. The CDR3 is made up of 14 amino acids. Germline values: CDR1 MNHEY, CDR2 SMNVEV (reference sequence). The CDR3 region has the DNA TGTGCCAGCAGTGGGCTAGCGGGAGTTCGTGAGCAGTTCTTC. This translates into CASSGLAGVREQFF.

The chain combines TRBV20-1 with TRBJ2-7; D call uncertain. This CDR3 is 13 amino acids long. Trimming removed 6 bases from V and 3 bases from J, with 15 bases in between. Germline CDR1 and CDR2: DFQATT and SNEGSKA (reference sequence). Written as DNA, the CDR3 is TGCAGTGCCCCGGCCGAGGACCTCTACGAGCAGTACTTC. It is translated as CSAPAEDLYEQYF.

By its share, this clone is medium-sized. The gene calls are TRBV2 and TRBJ2-1; D gene ambiguous. There are 11 residues in the CDR3. Germline V gene sequence: CDR1 SNHLY, CDR2 FYNNEI. V was pared by 3 bases and J by 9 bases, with 6 bases between. The CDR3, as DNA: TGTGCCAGCAGTGACATCGGTGAGCAGTTCTTC. The encoded protein is CASSDIGEQFF.

This clone has only a few counts. The genes are TRBV24-1 and TRBJ2-3; 10 nucleotides align to TRBD1. Germline CDR1 KGHDR, CDR2 SFDVKD. The CDR3 is 15 residues long. The ends lost 7 bases at V and 3 bases at J; junction bases unmatched: 6. In DNA, the CDR3 is TGTGCCACCAGGACCGGGACAGGGGAGACAGATACGCAGTATTTT. Encoded protein: CATRTGTGETDTQYF.

This clone was picked up one time. This chain links TRBV20-1 with TRBJ1-3; TRBD1 agrees at 8 bases. Germline V gene data show CDR1 as DFQATT and CDR2 as SNEGSKA (reference sequence). CDR3 length: 13 amino acids. V shed 5 bases and J 4 bases; nucleotides not matched to a gene: 4. The CDR3 reads CSAYDRGGNTIYF. CDR3 in DNA: TGCAGTGCTTACGACAGGGGAGGAAACACCATATATTTT.

In its sample, this clone was seen many times. J is TRBJ1-3 and V is TRBV20-1; no definite D call. The V and J ends lost 3 bases and 3 bases respectively, with 6 bases between them. Germline V lookup: CDR1 DFQATT, CDR2 SNEGSKA (reference sequence). The CDR3 length is 12 residues. DNA for the CDR3: TGCAGTGCTAGTACGGTTGGAAACACCATATATTTT. Residues: CSASTVGNTIYF.

Regarding this clone: A junction end diverges from the germline sequence, so it may reflect a read error. The genes are TRBV5-6 and TRBJ2-5; TRBD2 matches at 10 bases. The germline CDR1 and CDR2 sequences are SGHDT and YYEEEE. The CDR3 has 18 residues. The CDR3 sequence is CASSPSKLGLAVQGTQYF. CDR3 DNA: TGTGCCAGCAGCCCTTCGAAGTTAGGACTAGCGGTCCAAGGGACCCAGTACTTC.

J is TRBJ2-7 and V is TRBV24-1; tentative D call: TRBD2 (6 bases). The CDR3 totals 20 residues. The V end lost 6 bases, the J end lost 3 bases, and 32 bases lay between the germline ends. CDR1 is KGHDR and CDR2 is SFDVKD in the germline V gene. CDR3: CATSYWRDLGLSGVFYEQYF. The CDR3 coding sequence is TGTGCCACCAGTTATTGGCGGGACCTAGGGCTATCGGGAGTATTCTACGAGCAGTACTTC.

This chain uses TRBV27 with TRBJ2-7, with a weak D call TRBD1 (6 bases). Between the trimmed V and J ends, which lost 9 bases and 3 bases, there was a span of 9 bases. The germline V gene has CDR1 MNHEY and CDR2 SMNVEV (reference sequence). The CDR3 is 11 amino acids. The CDR3 nucleotides read TGTGCCAGACAGGGTTGCTACGAGCAGTACTTC. Translation gives CARQGCYEQYF.

The chain couples TRBV6-1 to TRBJ2-3; 7 bases fit TRBD1. The germline V gene encodes CDR1 MNHNS and CDR2 SASEGT. The CDR3 length is 17 residues. Trimming took 4 bases from V and 2 from J; bases not matched to a gene: 12. CDR3 DNA sequence: TGTGCCAGCAGTGTTAAGACAGGGCAGTTTATCACAGATACGCAGTATTTT. Protein product: CASSVKTGQFITDTQYF.

The chain joins TRBV27 to TRBJ2-5; unclear D gene. Germline assignment: CDR1 MNHEY and CDR2 SMNVEV (reference sequence). Trimming left V 3 bases short and J 2 bases short, with 4 bases between. The CDR3 sequence is 12 residues long. The CDR3 sequence: CASSFSQETQYF. For the CDR3, the DNA is TGTGCCAGCAGTTTTTCTCAAGAGACCCAGTACTTC.

CDR3 amino acids: CASSEQAYEQYF. As DNA, the CDR3 is TGTGCCAGCAGTGAGCAGGCCTACGAGCAGTACTTC. The gene calls are TRBV2 and TRBJ2-7; D remains ambiguous. The ends were cut back, 3 bases at V and 2 bases at J, with 5 bases in the middle. The CDR3 is made up of 12 amino acids. Per the germline V gene, CDR1 is SNHLY and CDR2 is FYNNEI.

This clone was counted only a few times. The CDR3 bases are TGTGCCACCAGCAGATCGTCCCAGGATGGGGGAGCTTTCTTT. Its translation is CATSRSSQDGGAFF. The rearrangement uses TRBV15 and TRBJ1-1; a weak D match, TRBD1 (5 bases). The CDR3 has 14 amino acids. V dropped 2 bases and J dropped 10 bases, with 17 bases sitting between them. Germline V gene data show CDR1 as LNHNV and CDR2 as YYDKDF (reference sequence). The full variable domain, its missing parts supplied by reference TRBV15 and TRBJ1-1, is DAMVIQNPRYQVTQFGKPVTLSCSQTLNHNVMYWYQQKSSQAPKLLFHYYDKDFNNEADTPDNFQSRRPNTSFCFLDIRSPGLGDTAMYLCATSRSSQDGGAFFGQGTRLTVV.

This clone was picked up one time. This chain joins TRBV24-1 and TRBJ2-7; 12 bases fit TRBD2. V shed 9 bases and J 1 base; nucleotides not matched to a gene: 12. The CDR3 loop spans 17 amino acids. CDR1 is KGHDR, CDR2 SFDVKD, per germline. This chain's CDR3 is CATEAKATSGGSYEQYF. Written as DNA, the CDR3 is TGTGCCACCGAAGCTAAGGCCACTAGCGGGGGGTCCTACGAGCAGTACTTC.

Note on this clone: A read error may be the cause here, since a much bigger clone is one base away. The chain is built from TRBV20-1 and TRBJ2-5; D remains ambiguous. Germline V CDR1 and CDR2: DFQATT, SNEGSKA (reference sequence). Deletions cut 2 bases from V and 5 bases from J, with 9 bases between. CDR3 length equals 12 residues. CDR3 in DNA: TGCAGTGCTAGATTGTTACGGGAGACCCAGTACTTC. This encodes CSARLLRETQYF.

V gene TRBV6-1 combines with J gene TRBJ1-5; D is unresolved. V lost 6 bases and J lost 3, with 9 bases in between. The CDR3 length is 13 residues. Germline V lookup: CDR1 MNHNS, CDR2 SASEGT. The CDR3 here is CASRAGNNQPQHF. The CDR3, as DNA: TGTGCCAGCAGGGCGGGGAACAATCAGCCCCAGCATTTT.

The CDR3 spells CSARGALYAGLNNEQFF. CDR3 in DNA: TGCAGTGCTAGAGGAGCCCTTTACGCGGGATTAAACAATGAGCAGTTCTTC. The chain combines TRBV20-1 with TRBJ2-1; tentative D call: TRBD2 (6 bases). Germline V lookup: CDR1 DFQATT, CDR2 SNEGSKA (reference sequence). V was trimmed by 1 base and J by 5 bases, leaving 21 bases between them. This CDR3 contains 17 residues.

The table lists this clone with many counts. Other DNA sequences in the same sample also yield this CDR3. The DNA of the CDR3 is TGTGCCACCTCAGAGGGGAGCGGGAGAGGGACAGATACGCAGTATTTT. Its translation: CATSEGSGRGTDTQYF. The chain is built from TRBV28 and TRBJ2-3; 8 bases fit TRBD2. This CDR3 is 16 amino acids long. Germline assignment: CDR1 MDHEN and CDR2 SYDVKM. Unmatched junction bases numbered 15, after V lost 10 bases and J lost 3 bases.

This clone was observed many times. The chain uses TRBV7-9 and TRBJ2-7; no clear D gene. The V end was cut by 8 bases, the J end by 3 bases, with 14 bases between. CDR3 length: 13 amino acids. Per germline, CDR1 SEHNR and CDR2 FQNEAQ (reference sequence). The CDR3 region has the DNA TGTGCCAGCTCTTCGACTCCGCGCTACGAGCAGTACTTC. The encoded protein is CASSSTPRYEQYF.

This clone was observed a few times. This chain links TRBV19 with TRBJ2-2, with 12 positions matching TRBD2. The CDR3 runs 14 residues. Germline-derived CDR1 and CDR2 are LNHDA and SQIVND (reference sequence). With V trimmed by 6 bases and J by 9 bases, 5 bases remained unmatched. Here the CDR3 reads CASRRTSGKRELFF. The CDR3 DNA sequence: TGTGCCAGTAGGAGGACTAGCGGGAAGCGGGAGCTGTTTTTT.